The 14 T cell receptor beta chains listed next were all sequenced from one sample in a study of cytomegalovirus exposure and HLA in healthy donors. Use of 60 Vbeta and 13 Jbeta primers characterized the PCR. Produced via immunoSEQ multiplex PCR; TCRdb's table is partial and in-frame only. The table has about 160,000 clones, roughly four fifths seen once. Sequenced input: PBMCs. Source of these receptors: a woman between 45 and 65 years old in good health and CMV-seronegative.

The chain uses TRBV30 and TRBJ1-1; TRBD1 matches 9 bases. Per the germline V gene, CDR1 is GTSNPN and CDR2 is SVGIG (reference sequence). J gave up 4 bases and V 3 bases, and 9 bases lay outside the gene matches. The CDR3 is made up of 15 amino acids. The CDR3 nucleotides read TGTGCCTGGAGCACAGGGGGCTGGGGGGGCACTGAAGCTTTCTTT. Protein product: CAWSTGGWGGTEAFF.

The chain carries TRBV11-1 and TRBJ2-5; 9 nucleotides align to TRBD2. After removal of 5 bases from V and 3 bases from J, the junction contained 7 bases not matched to a gene. This CDR3 region has 15 residues. Per germline, CDR1 SGHAT and CDR2 FQDESV (reference sequence). The CDR3, as DNA: TGTGCCAGCAGCCTCGGGACTAGCCACGAAGAGACCCAGTACTTC. Encoded protein: CASSLGTSHEETQYF. Looking up the rest from reference TRBV11-1 and TRBJ2-5 gives the full variable domain: EAEVAQSPRYKITEKSQAVAFWCDPISGHATLYWYRQILGQGPELLVQFQDESVVDDSQLPKDRFSAERLKGVDSTLKIQPAELGDSAMYLCASSLGTSHEETQYFGPGTRLLVL.

In regard to this clone: The sample has other DNA sequences that encode this CDR3 too. The chain recombines TRBV4-3 with TRBJ2-3, with 9 bases lining up with TRBD2. The CDR3 loop spans 17 amino acids. Germline V CDR1 and CDR2: LGHNA, YSLEER. J lost 2 bases, V lost 3 bases, and 9 bases had no gene match. The CDR3 here is CASSQGRKRGDTDTQYF. CDR3 coding DNA: TGCGCCAGCAGCCAGGGGAGGAAGCGGGGGGACACAGATACGCAGTATTTT.

The chain carries TRBV7-9 and TRBJ2-1; maybe TRBD1 (5 bases). Trimming removed 4 bases at V and 6 bases at J, with 22 bases between. This CDR3 region has 17 residues. The V gene's germline CDR1 is SEHNR and CDR2 FQNEAQ (reference sequence). CDR3 DNA sequence: TGTGCCAGCAGCTCAGGGCTCACTCACCCTCTCGCCAATGAGCAGTTCTTC. Protein product: CASSSGLTHPLANEQFF.

The gene calls are TRBV7-2 and TRBJ1-5, with D hard to call. The CDR3 spans 14 residues. Germline V gene lookup returns CDR1 SGHTA and CDR2 FQGNSA. V dropped 1 base and J dropped 2 bases, with 6 bases sitting between them. CDR3 in DNA: TGTGCCAGCAGCTTAGTATCGGGCAATCAGCCCCAGCATTTT. Translated, it gives CASSLVSGNQPQHF. Complete variable domain (other parts from reference TRBV7-2 and TRBJ1-5): GAGVSQSPSNKVTEKGKDVELRCDPISGHTALYWYRQSLGQGLEFLIYFQGNSAPDKSGLPSDRFSAERTGGSVSTLTIQRTQQEDSAVYLCASSLVSGNQPQHFGDGTRLSIL.

The genes are TRBV6-5 and TRBJ1-1, with TRBD1 as a possible D gene (5 bases). The V end lost 4 bases, the J end lost 0 bases, and 15 bases lay between the germline ends. The CDR3 runs to 16 residues. Germline CDR1 MNHEY, CDR2 SVGAGI. CDR3 in amino acids: CASSLTTGEVNTEAFF. The CDR3 DNA sequence: TGTGCCAGCAGTTTGACGACGGGGGAGGTGAACACTGAAGCTTTCTTT.

The rearrangement joins TRBV5-4 to TRBJ1-1; D might be TRBD1 (6 bases). The CDR3 covers 15 residues. Trimming removed 4 bases at V and 1 base at J, with 14 bases between. Germline-derived CDR1 and CDR2 are SGHNT and YYREEE (reference sequence). For the CDR3, the DNA is TGTGCCAGCAGCCCCGATGGACAGACGAACACTGAAGCTTTCTTT. Amino acids: CASSPDGQTNTEAFF.

The chain carries TRBV5-1 and TRBJ1-1; TRBD1 matches 7 bases. The CDR3 sequence is 12 residues long. J was trimmed by 7 bases and V by 4 bases; bases with no gene match: 4. The V gene's germline CDR1 is SGHRS and CDR2 YFSETQ. The chain's CDR3 is CASSPQGDEAFF. Written as DNA, the CDR3 is TGCGCCAGCAGCCCGCAGGGGGATGAAGCTTTCTTT.

The chain is built from TRBV7-2 and TRBJ2-1; a possible D gene is TRBD1 (5 bases). The ends were cut back, 0 bases at V and 6 bases at J, with 12 bases in the middle. Germline V gene sequence: CDR1 SGHTA, CDR2 FQGNSA. The CDR3 runs 15 residues. DNA for the CDR3: TGTGCCAGCAGCTTAGCGTCCGTCCAGGGCAATGAGCAGTTCTTC. This sequence encodes CASSLASVQGNEQFF. The full variable domain, rest sourced from reference TRBV7-2 and TRBJ2-1, is GAGVSQSPSNKVTEKGKDVELRCDPISGHTALYWYRQSLGQGLEFLIYFQGNSAPDKSGLPSDRFSAERTGGSVSTLTIQRTQQEDSAVYLCASSLASVQGNEQFFGPGTRLTVL.

The chain has TRBV7-9 and TRBJ2-7; possible D gene TRBD1, 6 bases. V shed 5 bases and J shed 3 bases, with 8 bases lying between them. CDR1 is SEHNR, CDR2 FQNEAQ, per germline (reference sequence). The CDR3 has 12 residues. The CDR3 DNA is TGTGCCAGCAGCCCCAGGGGCTACGAGCAGTACTTC. Residues: CASSPRGYEQYF.

The sample holds many counts of this clone. This chain links TRBV7-2 with TRBJ1-1; D perhaps matches TRBD1 (6 bases). This CDR3 is built from 14 residues. The germline CDR1 and CDR2 sequences are SGHTA and FQGNSA. The ends were cut back, 5 bases at V and 4 bases at J, with 14 bases in the middle. For the CDR3, the DNA is TGTGCCAGCAGCATCGGGACACAGGCCACTGAAGCTTTCTTT. Its translation is CASSIGTQATEAFF.

The chain uses TRBV6-1 and TRBJ1-2, with D tentatively TRBD1 (5 bases). Germline CDR1 and CDR2: MNHNS and SASEGT. The ends were cut back, 2 bases at V and 6 bases at J, with 16 bases in the middle. This CDR3 has 15 amino acids. CDR3 residues: CASSEWIRGRDGYTF. DNA of the CDR3: TGTGCCAGCAGTGAATGGATCCGGGGGAGGGATGGCTACACCTTC.

J is TRBJ2-3 and V is TRBV11-2; D call uncertain. The V and J ends lost 1 base and 6 bases respectively, with 5 bases between them. The CDR3 sequence is 12 residues long. CDR1 and CDR2 from the germline V gene are SGHAT and FQNNGV. The CDR3 here is CASSLGADTQYF. The CDR3 DNA is TGTGCCAGCAGCTTAGGCGCGGATACGCAGTATTTT.

The V and J genes are TRBV5-6 and TRBJ1-2, with TRBD1 as a possible D gene (5 bases). Germline V gene sequence: CDR1 SGHDT, CDR2 YYEEEE. The CDR3 sequence is 17 residues long. Trimming removed 0 bases from V and 1 base from J, with 16 bases in between. CDR3 sequence reads: CASSLGGGRGINYGYTF. The CDR3 DNA sequence: TGTGCCAGCAGCTTGGGAGGTGGTAGGGGTATTAACTATGGCTACACCTTC.